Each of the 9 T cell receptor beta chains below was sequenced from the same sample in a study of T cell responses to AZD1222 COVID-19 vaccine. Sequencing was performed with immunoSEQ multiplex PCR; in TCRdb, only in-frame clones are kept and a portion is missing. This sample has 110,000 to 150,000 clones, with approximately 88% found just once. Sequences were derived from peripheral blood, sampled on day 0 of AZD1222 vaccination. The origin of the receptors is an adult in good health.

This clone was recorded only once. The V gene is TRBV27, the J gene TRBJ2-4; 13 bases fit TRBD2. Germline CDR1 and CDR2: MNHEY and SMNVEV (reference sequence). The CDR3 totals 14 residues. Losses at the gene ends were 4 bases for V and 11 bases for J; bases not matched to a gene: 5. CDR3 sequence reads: CASSSGTSGNLQYF. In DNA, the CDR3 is TGTGCCAGCAGTTCCGGGACTAGCGGGAACCTTCAGTACTTC.

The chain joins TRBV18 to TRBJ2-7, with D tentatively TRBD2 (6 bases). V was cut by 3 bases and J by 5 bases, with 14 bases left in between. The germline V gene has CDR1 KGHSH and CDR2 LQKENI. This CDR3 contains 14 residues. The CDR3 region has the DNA TGTGCCAGCTCACCCTCCGGGGGTGGAAACGAGCAGTACTTC. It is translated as CASSPSGGGNEQYF.

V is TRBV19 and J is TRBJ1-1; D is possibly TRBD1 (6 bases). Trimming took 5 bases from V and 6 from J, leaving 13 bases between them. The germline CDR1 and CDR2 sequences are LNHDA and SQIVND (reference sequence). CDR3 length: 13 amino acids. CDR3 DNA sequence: TGTGCCAGTAGTCCCACAGGGTACGCTGAAGCTTTCTTT. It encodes CASSPTGYAEAFF. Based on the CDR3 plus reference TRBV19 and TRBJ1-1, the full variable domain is DGGITQSPKYLFRKEGQNVTLSCEQNLNHDAMYWYRQDPGQGLRLIYYSQIVNDFQKGDIAEGYSVSREKKESFPLTVTSAQKNPTAFYLCASSPTGYAEAFFGQGTRLTVV.

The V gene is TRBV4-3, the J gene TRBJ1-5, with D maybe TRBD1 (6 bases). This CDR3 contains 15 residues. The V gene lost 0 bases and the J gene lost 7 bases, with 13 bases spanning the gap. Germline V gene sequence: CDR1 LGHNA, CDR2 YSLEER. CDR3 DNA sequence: TGCGCCAGCAGCCAAGATTTATGGGGGGCCCAGCCCCAGCATTTT. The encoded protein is CASSQDLWGAQPQHF.

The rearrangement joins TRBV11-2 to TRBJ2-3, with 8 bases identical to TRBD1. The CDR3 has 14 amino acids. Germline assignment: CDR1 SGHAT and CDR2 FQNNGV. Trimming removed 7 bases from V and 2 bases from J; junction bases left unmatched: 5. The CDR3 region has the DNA TGTGCCAGCATCAACAGGGGGTTCACAGATACGCAGTATTTT. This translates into CASINRGFTDTQYF.

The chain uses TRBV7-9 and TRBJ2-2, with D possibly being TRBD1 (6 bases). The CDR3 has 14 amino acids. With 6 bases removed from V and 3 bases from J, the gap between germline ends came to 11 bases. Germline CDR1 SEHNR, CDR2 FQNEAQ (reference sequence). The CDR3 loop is CASSPHRDTGELFF. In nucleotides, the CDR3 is TGTGCCAGCAGTCCTCACAGGGACACCGGGGAGCTGTTTTTT.

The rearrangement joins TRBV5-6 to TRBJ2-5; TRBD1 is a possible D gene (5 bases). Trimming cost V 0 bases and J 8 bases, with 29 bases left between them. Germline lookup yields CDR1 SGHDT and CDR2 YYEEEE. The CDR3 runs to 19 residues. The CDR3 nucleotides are TGTGCCAGCAGCTTGGAACCGACAGCCCCACCCCGACCCGCCTATACCCAGTACTTC. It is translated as CASSLEPTAPPRPAYTQYF.

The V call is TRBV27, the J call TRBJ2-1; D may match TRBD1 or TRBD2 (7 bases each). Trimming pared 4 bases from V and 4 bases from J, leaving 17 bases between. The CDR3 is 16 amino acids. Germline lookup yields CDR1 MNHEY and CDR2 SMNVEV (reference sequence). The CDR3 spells CASSYPRGGGYNEQFF. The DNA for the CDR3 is TGTGCCAGCAGTTATCCCAGGGGGGGAGGGTACAATGAGCAGTTCTTC.

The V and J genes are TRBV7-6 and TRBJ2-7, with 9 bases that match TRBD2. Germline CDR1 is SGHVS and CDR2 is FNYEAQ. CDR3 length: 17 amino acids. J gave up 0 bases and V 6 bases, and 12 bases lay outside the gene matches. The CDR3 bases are TGTGCCAGCAGTCCGGGGGTAGCGGGGGTTAGCTCCTACGAGCAGTACTTC. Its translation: CASSPGVAGVSSYEQYF.